What follows are 18 T cell receptor beta chains derived from one specimen sequenced in a study of blood T cell repertoires in COVID-19. Sequencing was performed with immunoSEQ multiplex PCR; in TCRdb, only in-frame clones are kept and a portion is missing. The repertoire consists of over 65,000 clones, with 80% to 95% occurring once and the leading ten covering 0.77%. Sequencing was performed on peripheral blood. Source of these receptors: a woman aged 80 or older with acute or convalescent COVID-19.

J is TRBJ1-1 and V is TRBV4-3; the D is unclear. Trimming removed 3 bases at V and 5 bases at J, with 13 bases between. The length of the CDR3 is 14 residues. The germline V gene encodes CDR1 LGHNA and CDR2 YSLEER. The CDR3 DNA is TGCGCCAGCAGCCACATCCCTTCGGGGACTGAAGCTTTCTTT. Translating gives CASSHIPSGTEAFF.

CDR3 loop: CASSFPRGGLRNEQFF. The CDR3, as DNA: TGTGCCAGCAGTTTTCCGCGGGGGGGCCTTCGCAATGAGCAGTTCTTC. The chain links TRBV6-5 to TRBJ2-1; TRBD2 matches 9 bases. The CDR3 contains 16 residues. CDR1 and CDR2 from the germline V gene are MNHEY and SVGAGI. V lost 4 bases and J lost 6; bases outside the gene matches: 10.

The chain uses TRBV5-1 and TRBJ2-1; tentative D call: TRBD1 (5 bases). This CDR3 is built from 15 residues. V shed 4 bases and J shed 5 bases, with 16 bases lying between them. Per germline, CDR1 SGHRS and CDR2 YFSETQ. The CDR3 is CASSALQGWNNEQFF. DNA of the CDR3: TGCGCCAGCAGCGCGTTGCAGGGCTGGAACAATGAGCAGTTCTTC. The variable domain in full, with the rest retrieved from reference TRBV5-1 and TRBJ2-1, is KAGVTQTPRYLIKTRGQQVTLSCSPISGHRSVSWYQQTPGQGLQFLFEYFSETQRNKGNFPGRFSGRQFSNSRSEMNVSTLELGDSALYLCASSALQGWNNEQFFGPGTRLTVL.

This clone has a handful of counts. This chain uses TRBV10-3 with TRBJ2-2; TRBD2 agrees at 10 bases. Trimming took 7 bases from V and 1 from J; bases not matched to a gene: 9. Germline V gene sequence: CDR1 ENHRY, CDR2 SYGVKD. This CDR3 contains 17 residues. The CDR3, as DNA: TGTGCCATCACCCCAGGAGCTAGCGGGGGGAACACCGGGGAGCTGTTTTTT. Its protein is CAITPGASGGNTGELFF.

The chain has TRBV7-9 and TRBJ1-6; D gene uncertain. Trimming stripped 1 base from V and 9 bases from J, with 10 bases between. This CDR3 is 14 amino acids long. Germline values: CDR1 SEHNR, CDR2 FQNEAQ (reference sequence). The CDR3 nucleotides read TGTGCCAGCAGCTTAGATGGAGTTCGTTCACCCCTCCACTTT. Translating gives CASSLDGVRSPLHF.

The chain links TRBV5-4 to TRBJ1-6, with 8 bases matching TRBD1. This CDR3 region has 17 residues. Germline CDR1 SGHNT, CDR2 YYREEE (reference sequence). V lost 4 bases to trimming and J lost 6 bases; unmatched junction nucleotides: 12. CDR3 nucleotide sequence: TGTGCCAGCAGCACCTCAGGGGGCCGCCTTGGTAATTCACCCCTCCACTTT. It is translated as CASSTSGGRLGNSPLHF. The full variable domain, in which reference TRBV5-4 and TRBJ1-6 provide the parts outside the CDR3, is ETGVTQSPTHLIKTRGQQVTLRCSSQSGHNTVSWYQQALGQGPQFIFQYYREEENGRGNFPPRFSGLQFPNYSSELNVNALELDDSALYLCASSTSGGRLGNSPLHFGNGTRLTVT.

V and J are TRBV15 and TRBJ1-2; 7 nucleotides line up with TRBD1. V lost 1 base to trimming and J lost 2 bases; unmatched junction nucleotides: 13. The CDR3 runs 18 residues. Germline-derived CDR1 and CDR2 are LNHNV and YYDKDF (reference sequence). The CDR3 bases are TGTGCCACCAGCAGAGGCCACGGGCGACAGGGTAGAAACTATGGCTACACCTTC. Residues: CATSRGHGRQGRNYGYTF.

J is TRBJ1-6 and V is TRBV5-1, with 7 bases lining up with TRBD1. Germline values: CDR1 SGHRS, CDR2 YFSETQ. With 3 bases clipped from V and 2 bases from J, the junction kept 2 bases outside the gene matches. The CDR3 spans 15 residues. CDR3 region: CASSSGTAYNSPLHF. The CDR3 coding sequence is TGCGCCAGCAGCTCCGGGACAGCCTATAATTCACCCCTCCACTTT.

CDR3 coding DNA: TGTGCCAGCAGCTTAGTTCCGGGAGGGGGGCACAATGAGCAGTTCTTC. Protein sequence: CASSLVPGGGHNEQFF. The genes are TRBV11-1 and TRBJ2-1; TRBD2 agrees at 8 bases. CDR1 and CDR2 from the germline V gene are SGHAT and FQDESV (reference sequence). CDR3 length equals 16 residues. J was trimmed by 5 bases and V by 1 base; bases with no gene match: 7.

The CDR3 sequence is CASRQGGGTEAFF. The CDR3 bases are TGTGCCAGCAGACAGGGTGGGGGCACTGAAGCTTTCTTT. The rearrangement uses TRBV7-8 and TRBJ1-1, with a weak D call TRBD1 (6 bases). V dropped 6 bases and J dropped 4 bases, with 12 bases sitting between them. Germline loops: CDR1 SGHVS, CDR2 FQNEAQ. The CDR3 spans 13 residues.

The sample holds a few counts of this clone. This CDR3 is CASSPEGQYYGYTF. Here the CDR3 DNA reads TGTGCCAGCAGCCCGGAGGGACAGTACTATGGCTACACCTTC. V is TRBV4-2 and J is TRBJ1-2, with 7 bases fitting TRBD1. Germline loops: CDR1 LGHNA, CDR2 YNFKEQ. V was pared by 4 bases and J by 3 bases, with 5 bases of the junction left unmatched. The CDR3 extends over 14 amino acids.

This clone appeared a single time. This chain joins TRBV10-2 and TRBJ2-1; possible D gene TRBD1, 6 bases. The germline V and J ends were trimmed by 5 bases and 3 bases, with 11 bases remaining between them. Per the germline V gene, CDR1 is WSHSY and CDR2 is SAAADI. The CDR3 has 14 residues. CDR3 coding DNA: TGCGCCAGCAGTCCGACAGGTGACTACAATGAGCAGTTCTTC. The encoded protein is CASSPTGDYNEQFF.

The rearrangement links TRBV19 to TRBJ1-2; 7 nucleotides line up with TRBD1. Per the germline V gene, CDR1 is LNHDA and CDR2 is SQIVND (reference sequence). Trimming cost V 6 bases and J 6 bases; bases outside gene matches: 4. CDR3 length: 12 amino acids. CDR3 region: CASRNRGDGYTF. Written as DNA, the CDR3 is TGTGCCAGTAGAAACAGGGGCGATGGCTACACCTTC.

The V and J genes are TRBV7-9 and TRBJ2-1; the match to TRBD2 covers 8 bases. V shed 5 bases, J shed 6 bases, and the junction held 3 bases outside the gene matches. In germline, CDR1 is SEHNR, CDR2 FQNEAQ (reference sequence). The CDR3 is made up of 13 amino acids. CDR3 protein: CASSPTSVNEQFF. The CDR3 coding sequence is TGTGCCAGCAGCCCGACTAGCGTCAATGAGCAGTTCTTC.

The chain has TRBV3-1 (or the pseudogene TRBV3-2) and TRBJ1-6; D unresolved. In germline, CDR1 is LGHDT, CDR2 YNNKEL (reference sequence). The CDR3 is 16 residues long. V lost 4 bases and J lost 6, with 16 bases in between. In DNA, the CDR3 is TGTGCCAGCAGCCCCCGGGTCCTAAGGCCTAATTCACCCCTCCACTTT. This gives the protein CASSPRVLRPNSPLHF.

The gene calls are TRBV28 and TRBJ2-7; D unresolved. Germline V gives CDR1 MDHEN, CDR2 SYDVKM. This CDR3 region has 12 residues. The V end lost 7 bases, the J end lost 3 bases, and 10 bases lay between the germline ends. Here the CDR3 reads CASKERNYEQYF. The CDR3 nucleotides read TGTGCCAGCAAGGAGAGGAACTACGAGCAGTACTTC.

The V and J genes are TRBV10-3 and TRBJ2-3, with 14 bases aligning to TRBD2. Germline V CDR1 and CDR2: ENHRY, SYGVKD. The ends lost 2 bases at V and 2 bases at J; junction bases unmatched: 6. The CDR3 contains 18 residues. The CDR3 is CAISEPGLAGGDTDTQYF. In nucleotides, the CDR3 is TGTGCCATCAGTGAGCCCGGACTAGCGGGAGGTGACACAGATACGCAGTATTTT.

This clone is a singleton in its sample. J is TRBJ1-2 and V is TRBV6-6; no firm D call. The CDR3 spans 12 residues. From germline, CDR1 is MNHNY and CDR2 SVGAGI (reference sequence). V lost 6 bases to trimming and J lost 4 bases, with 9 bases between them. CDR3 coding DNA: TGTGCCAGCAGGAGGGCAGGCTATGGCTACACCTTC. This sequence encodes CASRRAGYGYTF.